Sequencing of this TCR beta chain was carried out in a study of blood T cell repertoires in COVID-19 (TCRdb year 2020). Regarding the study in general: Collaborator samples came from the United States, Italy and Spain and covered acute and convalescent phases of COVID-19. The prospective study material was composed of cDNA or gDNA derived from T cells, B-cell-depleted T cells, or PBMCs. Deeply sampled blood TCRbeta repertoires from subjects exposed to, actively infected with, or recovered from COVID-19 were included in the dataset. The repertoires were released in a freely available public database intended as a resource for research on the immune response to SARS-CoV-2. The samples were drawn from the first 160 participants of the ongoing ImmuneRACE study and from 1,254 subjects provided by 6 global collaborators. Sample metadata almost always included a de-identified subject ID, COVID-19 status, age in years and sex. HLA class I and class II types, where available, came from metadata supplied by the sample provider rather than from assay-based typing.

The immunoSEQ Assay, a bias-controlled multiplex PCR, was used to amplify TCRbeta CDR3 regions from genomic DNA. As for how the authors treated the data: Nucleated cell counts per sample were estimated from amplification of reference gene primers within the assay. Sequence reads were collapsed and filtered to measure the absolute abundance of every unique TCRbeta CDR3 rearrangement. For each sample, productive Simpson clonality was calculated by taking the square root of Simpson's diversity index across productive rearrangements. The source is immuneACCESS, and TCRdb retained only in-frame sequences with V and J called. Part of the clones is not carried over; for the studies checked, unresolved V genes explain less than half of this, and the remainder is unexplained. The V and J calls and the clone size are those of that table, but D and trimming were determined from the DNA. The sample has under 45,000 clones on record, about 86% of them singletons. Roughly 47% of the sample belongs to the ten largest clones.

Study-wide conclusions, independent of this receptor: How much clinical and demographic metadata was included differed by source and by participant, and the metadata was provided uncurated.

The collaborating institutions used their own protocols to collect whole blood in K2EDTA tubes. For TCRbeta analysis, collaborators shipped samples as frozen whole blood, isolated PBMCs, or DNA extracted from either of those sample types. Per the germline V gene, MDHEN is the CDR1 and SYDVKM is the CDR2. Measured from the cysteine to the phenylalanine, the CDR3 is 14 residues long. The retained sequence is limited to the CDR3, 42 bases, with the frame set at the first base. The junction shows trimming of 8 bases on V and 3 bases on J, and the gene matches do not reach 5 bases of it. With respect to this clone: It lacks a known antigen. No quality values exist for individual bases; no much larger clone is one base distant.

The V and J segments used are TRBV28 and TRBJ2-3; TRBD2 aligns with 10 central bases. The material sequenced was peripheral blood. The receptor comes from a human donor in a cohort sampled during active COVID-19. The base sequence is TGTGCCAGCGGGTCTAGCGGGGGAACAGATACGCAGTATTTT. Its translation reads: CASGSSGGTDTQYF.